Below, 12 T cell receptor beta chains from the same sample are listed, as sequenced in a study of response to subunit inactivated influenza vaccine. TCRdb re-called the RT-PCR reads with MiXCR, one entry per CDR3 protein. In the table there are roughly 650,000 distinct CDR3 sequences, approximately 14% of which are singletons. Sequenced material: PBMCs from blood, taken less than 13 days after vaccination. These receptors were obtained from a man aged 50 to 60 who received an inactivated influenza vaccine.

The chain is built from TRBV12-3 or TRBV12-4 and TRBJ2-3, with 12 positions matching TRBD2. The CDR3 spans 12 residues. Trimming cost V 11 bases and J 9 bases; bases outside gene matches: 6. The DNA of the CDR3 is TGTGCCTGCACTGGGACTAGCGGGACGCAGTATTTT. This gives the protein CACTGTSGTQYF.

The chain recombines TRBV20-1 with TRBJ2-7; D possibly corresponds to TRBD1 (5 bases). Trimming removed 5 bases from V and 1 base from J, with 12 bases in between. This CDR3 is built from 13 residues. Germline values: CDR1 DFQATT, CDR2 SNEGSKA (reference sequence). The CDR3 DNA follows: TGCAGTGCTTCAGGGTTATCGTCCTACGAGCAGTACTTC. Its translation is CSASGLSSYEQYF.

This clonotype has more than one count but fewer than ten. The chain uses TRBV28 and TRBJ2-7, with D unclear. Germline CDR1 and CDR2: MDHEN and SYDVKM. Deletions cut 3 bases from V and 3 bases from J, with 6 bases between. CDR3 length: 12 residues. The CDR3 protein is CASSFLGYEQYF. CDR3 in DNA: TGTGCCAGCAGTTTTCTGGGCTACGAGCAGTACTTC. Combining the CDR3 with reference TRBV28 and TRBJ2-7 gives the whole variable domain DVKVTQSSRYLVKRTGEKVFLECVQDMDHENMFWYRQDPGLGLRLIYFSYDVKMKEKGDIPEGYSVSREKKERFSLILESASTNQTSMYLCASSFLGYEQYFGPGTRLTVT.

V gene TRBV9 combines with J gene TRBJ2-3, with TRBD2 identical over 11 bases. From germline, CDR1 is SGDLS and CDR2 YYNGEE. Trimming cost V 2 bases and J 2 bases; bases outside gene matches: 4. The CDR3 totals 16 residues. The CDR3 coding sequence is TGTGCCAGCAGCGTTTCTAGCGGGGGGAACACAGATACGCAGTATTTT. It yields the protein CASSVSSGGNTDTQYF.

V is TRBV29-1 and J is TRBJ2-3, with unresolved D. Germline CDR1 is SQVTM and CDR2 is ANQGSEA. The CDR3 covers 14 residues. The V end lost 1 base, the J end lost 2 bases, and 10 bases lay between the germline ends. CDR3 in DNA: TGCAGCGTTGAAGGTACCGCTAACACAGATACGCAGTATTTT. Translating gives CSVEGTANTDTQYF.

This clonotype showed up just a few times. The gene calls are TRBV20-1 and TRBJ1-5; D gene ambiguous. Germline CDR1 DFQATT, CDR2 SNEGSKA (reference sequence). Trimming took 3 bases from V and 6 from J, leaving 9 bases between them. CDR3 length: 12 amino acids. CDR3 in amino acids: CSASPTGQPQHF. In DNA form, the CDR3 reads TGCAGTGCTAGCCCTACGGGTCAGCCCCAGCATTTT.

This clonotype was recorded many times. This chain uses TRBV29-1 with TRBJ2-1; the D gene is possibly TRBD1 (5 bases). Germline-derived CDR1 and CDR2 are SQVTM and ANQGSEA. V lost 6 bases, J lost 10 bases, and 22 bases lay in between. The CDR3 is 14 residues long. The CDR3 nucleotides read TGCAGCGTCACCGAGACAGCTTACCTAGTGGAGCAGTTCTTC. Translating it yields CSVTETAYLVEQFF.

This chain links TRBV7-9 with TRBJ2-2; D is possibly TRBD1 (6 bases). Germline assignment: CDR1 SEHNR and CDR2 FQNEAQ (reference sequence). The V end lost 3 bases, the J end lost 1 base, and 9 bases lay between the germline ends. The CDR3 has 15 residues. The CDR3 DNA is TGTGCCAGCAGCTTCAGGGGACAGAACACCGGGGAGCTGTTTTTT. It is translated as CASSFRGQNTGELFF.

In its sample, this clonotype was seen many times. The CDR3 DNA follows: TGTGCCAGCAGGGCTCAAGAGACCCAGTACTTC. This gives the protein CASRAQETQYF. This rearrangement joins TRBV28 to TRBJ2-5; no reliable D call. The CDR3 has 11 residues. Trimming removed 6 bases at V and 2 bases at J, with 4 bases between. Germline loops: CDR1 MDHEN, CDR2 SYDVKM.

This clonotype has just a few counts. The chain couples TRBV7-9 to TRBJ2-1, with D uncertain. This CDR3 spans 12 amino acids. With 8 bases removed from V and 4 bases from J, the gap between germline ends came to 9 bases. Germline CDR1 SEHNR, CDR2 FQNEAQ (reference sequence). The CDR3 bases are TGTGCCAGCGTCGAAAAATACAATGAGCAGTTCTTC. Translated, it gives CASVEKYNEQFF.

This clonotype was observed a few times. The CDR3 reads CASSFLGRGQETQYF. DNA for the CDR3: TGTGCCAGCAGCTTTCTAGGCAGGGGCCAAGAGACCCAGTACTTC. This chain connects TRBV7-9 to TRBJ2-5, with a weak D call TRBD1 (6 bases). Germline V lookup: CDR1 SEHNR, CDR2 FQNEAQ (reference sequence). V was trimmed by 3 bases and J by 1 base, leaving 12 bases between them. This CDR3 region has 15 residues.

The chain has TRBV6-5 and TRBJ2-3; 8 positions match TRBD2. The germline gives CDR1 MNHEY, CDR2 SVGAGI. This CDR3 has 17 residues. J was trimmed by 2 bases and V by 2 bases; bases with no gene match: 9. The CDR3 coding sequence is TGTGCCAGCAGTTACGGCGGGGGGCTCTATTCCACAGATACGCAGTATTTT. It codes for CASSYGGGLYSTDTQYF.